This TCR beta chain is from a study of cytomegalovirus exposure and HLA in healthy donors. Study-level results: According to the study, about 180 TCR beta chains were cytomegalovirus-associated. In a later analysis, parvovirus B19, influenza, CMV and Epstein-Barr virus appeared linked to several top co-occurrence clusters.

Germline V lookup: CDR1 SGHNT, CDR2 YENEEA. The CDR3 runs 15 residues. J gave up 1 base and V 5 bases, and 5 bases lay outside the gene matches. Remarks on this clone: What it binds is not known.

This PCR relied on a set of 60 Vbeta primers and 13 Jbeta primers. Repertoires were generated with immunoSEQ multiplex PCR, while TCRdb's copy carries only in-frame clones and drops some. Counted here are 90,000 to 100,000 clones, 75% to 85% occurring once; the ten biggest clones make up roughly 2%. Sequenced material: PBMCs. The source is a man aged 18 to 29 in good health and CMV-seronegative. The chain couples TRBV11-3 to TRBJ2-7, with 10 bases aligning to TRBD2. The CDR3 DNA is TGTGCCAGCAGCGGTGGGACTAGCGAGTCCTACGAGCAGTACTTC. This gives the protein CASSGGTSESYEQYF. Using reference TRBV11-3 and TRBJ2-7 for the parts outside the CDR3, the full variable domain is EAGVVQSPRYKIIEKKQPVAFWCNPISGHNTLYWYLQNLGQGPELLIRYENEEAVDDSQLPKDRFSAERLKGVDSTLKIQPAELGDSAVYLCASSGGTSESYEQYFGPGTRLTVT.